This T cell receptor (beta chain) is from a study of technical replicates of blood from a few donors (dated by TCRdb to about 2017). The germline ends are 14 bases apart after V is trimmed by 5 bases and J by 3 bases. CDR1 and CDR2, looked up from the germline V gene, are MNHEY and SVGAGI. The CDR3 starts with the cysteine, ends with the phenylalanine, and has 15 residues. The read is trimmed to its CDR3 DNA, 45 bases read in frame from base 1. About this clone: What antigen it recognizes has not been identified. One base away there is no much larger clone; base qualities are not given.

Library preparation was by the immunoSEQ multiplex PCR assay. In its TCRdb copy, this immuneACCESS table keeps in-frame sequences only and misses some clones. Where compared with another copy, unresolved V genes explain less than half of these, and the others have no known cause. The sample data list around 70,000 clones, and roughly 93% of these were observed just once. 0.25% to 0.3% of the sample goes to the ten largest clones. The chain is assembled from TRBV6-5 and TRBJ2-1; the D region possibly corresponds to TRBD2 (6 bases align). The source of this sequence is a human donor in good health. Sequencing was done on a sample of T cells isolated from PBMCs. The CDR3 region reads CASSKGLSFYNEQFF. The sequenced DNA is TGTGCCAGCAGTAAGGGACTTTCCTTCTACAATGAGCAGTTCTTC.